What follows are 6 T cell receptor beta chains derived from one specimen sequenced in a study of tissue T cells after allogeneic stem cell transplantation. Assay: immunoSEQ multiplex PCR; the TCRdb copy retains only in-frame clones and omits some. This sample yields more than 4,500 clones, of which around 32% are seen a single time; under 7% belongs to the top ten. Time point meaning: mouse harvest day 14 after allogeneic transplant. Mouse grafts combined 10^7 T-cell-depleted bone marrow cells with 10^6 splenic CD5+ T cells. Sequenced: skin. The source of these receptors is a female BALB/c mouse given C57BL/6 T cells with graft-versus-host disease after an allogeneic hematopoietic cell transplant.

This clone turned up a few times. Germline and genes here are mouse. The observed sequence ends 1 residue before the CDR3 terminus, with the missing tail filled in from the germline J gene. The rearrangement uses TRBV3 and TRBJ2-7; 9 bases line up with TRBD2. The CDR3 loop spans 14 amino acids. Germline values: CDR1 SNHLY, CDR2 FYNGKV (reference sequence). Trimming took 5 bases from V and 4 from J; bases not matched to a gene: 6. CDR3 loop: CASSPSTGGYEQYF. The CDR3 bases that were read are TGTGCCAGCAGCCCTTCGACTGGGGGATATGAACAGTAC. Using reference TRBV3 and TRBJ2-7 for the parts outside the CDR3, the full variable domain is GPKVLQIPSHQIIDMGQMVTLNCDPVSNHLYFYWYKQILGQQMEFLVNFYNGKVMEKSKLFKDQFSVERPDGSYFTLKIQPTALEDSAVYFCASSPSTGGYEQYFGPGTRLTVL.

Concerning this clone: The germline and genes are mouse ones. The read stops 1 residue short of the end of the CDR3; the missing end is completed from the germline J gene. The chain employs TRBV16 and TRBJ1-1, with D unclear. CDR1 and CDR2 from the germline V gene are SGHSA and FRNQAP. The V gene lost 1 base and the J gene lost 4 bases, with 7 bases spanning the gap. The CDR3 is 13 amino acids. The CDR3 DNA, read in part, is TGTGCAAGCAGCTTAGGACAACTCACAGAAGTCTTC. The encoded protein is CASSLGQLTEVF. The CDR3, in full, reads CASSLGQLTEVFF. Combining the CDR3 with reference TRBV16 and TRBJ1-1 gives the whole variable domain NAGVIQTPRHKVTGKGQEATLWCEPISGHSAVFWYRQTIVQGLEFLTYFRNQAPIDDSGMPKERFSAQMPNQSHSTLKIQSTQPQDSAVYLCASSLGQLTEVFFGKGTRLTVV.

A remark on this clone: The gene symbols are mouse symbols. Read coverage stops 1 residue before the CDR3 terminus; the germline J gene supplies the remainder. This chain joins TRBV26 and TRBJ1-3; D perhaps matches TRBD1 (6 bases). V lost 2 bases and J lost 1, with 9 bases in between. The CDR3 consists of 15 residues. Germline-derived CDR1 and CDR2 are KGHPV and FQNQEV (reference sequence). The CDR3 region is CASSLMGASGNTLYF. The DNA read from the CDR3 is TGTGCCAGCAGTCTGATGGGGGCCTCTGGAAATACGCTCTAT.

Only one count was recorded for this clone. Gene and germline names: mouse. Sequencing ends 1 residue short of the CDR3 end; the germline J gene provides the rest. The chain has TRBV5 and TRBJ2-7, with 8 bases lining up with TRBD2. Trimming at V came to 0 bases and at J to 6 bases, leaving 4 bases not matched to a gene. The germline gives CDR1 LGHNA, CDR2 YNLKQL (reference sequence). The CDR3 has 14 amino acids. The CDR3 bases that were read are TGTGCCAGCAGCCAAGACTGGGGGGCGCCTGAACAGTAC. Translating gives CASSQDWGAPEQY. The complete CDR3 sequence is CASSQDWGAPEQYF.

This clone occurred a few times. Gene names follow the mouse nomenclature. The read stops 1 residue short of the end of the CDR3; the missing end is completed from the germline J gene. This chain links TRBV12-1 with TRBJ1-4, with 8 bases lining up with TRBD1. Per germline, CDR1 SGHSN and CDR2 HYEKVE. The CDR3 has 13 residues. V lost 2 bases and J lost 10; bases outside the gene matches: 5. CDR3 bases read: TGTGCCAGCTCTCACACAGGGACAGGAAGATTATTT. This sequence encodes CASSHTGTGRLF. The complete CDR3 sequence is CASSHTGTGRLFF.

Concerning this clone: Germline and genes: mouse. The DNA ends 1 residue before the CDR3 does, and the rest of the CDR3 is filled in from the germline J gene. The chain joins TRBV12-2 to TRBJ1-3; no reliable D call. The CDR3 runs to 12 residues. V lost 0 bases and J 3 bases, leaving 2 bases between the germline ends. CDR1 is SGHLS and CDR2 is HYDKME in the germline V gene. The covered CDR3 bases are TGTGCCAGCTCTCTCTTTGGAAATACGCTCTAT. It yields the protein CASSLFGNTLY. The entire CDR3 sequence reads CASSLFGNTLYF.